This T cell receptor beta chain originates from a study of blood T cell repertoires in COVID-19. As for the study in general: Samples representing acute and convalescent COVID-19 were sourced from the United States, Italy and Spain. Sources were T cells, B-cell-depleted T cells, or PBMCs; the material itself was cDNA or gDNA.

As processed by the authors: From reference gene primer amplification, estimates of nucleated cell counts were derived. Data came from immunoSEQ multiplex PCR; TCRdb stores just in-frame clones and leaves some out. V, J and clone size were drawn from that table, and D and trimming were deduced from the DNA. The sample yields over 200,000 clones, around four fifths seen once. The CDR3 runs 15 residues. The germline CDR1 and CDR2 sequences are MDHEN and SYDVKM. V was pared by 9 bases and J by 1 base, with 5 bases of the junction left unmatched. The sequenced sample consisted of peripheral blood. The sequence derives from a man at least 80 years old with acute or convalescent COVID-19. V is TRBV28 and J is TRBJ2-2; TRBD1 matches at 10 bases. Written as DNA, the CDR3 is TGTGCCAGTAAGACAGGGGGCTGGAACACCGGGGAGCTGTTTTTT. This translates into CASKTGGWNTGELFF.